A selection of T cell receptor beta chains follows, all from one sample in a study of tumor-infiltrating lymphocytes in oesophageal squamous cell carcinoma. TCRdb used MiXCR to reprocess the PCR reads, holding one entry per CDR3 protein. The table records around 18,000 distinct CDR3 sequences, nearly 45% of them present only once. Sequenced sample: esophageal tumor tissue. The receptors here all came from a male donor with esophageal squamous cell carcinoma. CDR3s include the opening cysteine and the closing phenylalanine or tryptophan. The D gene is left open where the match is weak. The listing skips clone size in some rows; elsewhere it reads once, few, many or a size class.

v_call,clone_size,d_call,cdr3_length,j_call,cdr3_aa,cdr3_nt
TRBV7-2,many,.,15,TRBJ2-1,CASSVDVQSYNEQFF,TGTGCCAGCAGCGTGGATGTACAGTCCTACAATGAGCAGTTCTTC
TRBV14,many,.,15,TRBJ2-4,CASSQAGLAKNIQYF,TGTGCCAGCAGCCAAGCGGGCTTAGCCAAAAACATTCAGTACTTC
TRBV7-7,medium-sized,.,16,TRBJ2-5,CASSSTPTGNGETQYF,TGTGCTAGCAGCTCAACCCCCACAGGAAATGGAGAGACCCAGTACTTC
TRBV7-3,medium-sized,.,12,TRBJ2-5,CASSGIGETQYF,TGTGCCAGCAGCGGAATTGGTGAGACCCAGTACTTC
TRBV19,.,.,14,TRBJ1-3,CASSLRGGGNTIYF,TGTGCCAGTAGCCTCCGGGGTGGAGGAAACACCATATATTTT
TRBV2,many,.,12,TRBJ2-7,CASRPDTLEQYF,TGTGCCAGCAGACCCGACACGCTCGAGCAGTACTTC
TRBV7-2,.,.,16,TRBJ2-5,CASSLHPGQYQETQYF,TGTGCCAGCAGCCTCCATCCCGGACAGTACCAAGAGACCCAGTACTTC
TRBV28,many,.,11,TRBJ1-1,CASSHRGEAFF,TGTGCCAGCAGTCACCGGGGGGAAGCTTTCTTT
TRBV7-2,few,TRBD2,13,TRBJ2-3,CASSSQLAGGPDF,TGTGCCAGCAGCTCACAACTAGCGGGGGGCCCAGATTTT
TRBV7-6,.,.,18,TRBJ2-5,CASSLRSPPSERNNEQYF,TGTGCCAGCAGCTTAAGGTCTCCCCCTAGCGAGAGAAACAATGAGCAGTACTTC
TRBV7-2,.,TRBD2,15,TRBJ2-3,CASSSGGGAPHTQYF,TGTGCCAGCAGCAGTGGCGGGGGAGCCCCCCACACGCAGTATTTT
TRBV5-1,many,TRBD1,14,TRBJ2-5,CASSLATGVKTQYF,TGCGCCAGCAGCTTGGCGACAGGGGTGAAGACCCAGTACTTC
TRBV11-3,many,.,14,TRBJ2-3,CASSLYQDTDTQYF,TGTGCCAGCAGCTTATATCAGGACACAGATACGCAGTATTTT
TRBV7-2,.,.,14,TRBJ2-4,CASSLSQGSGELYF,TGTGCCAGCAGCTTAAGTCAAGGGTCCGGGGAGCTGTACTTC
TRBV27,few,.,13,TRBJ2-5,CASKVGGSVEQYF,TGTGCCAGCAAAGTTGGCGGATCCGTAGAGCAGTACTTC
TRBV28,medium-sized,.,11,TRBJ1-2,CASGIGYGYTF,TGTGCCTCGGGGATTGGCTATGGCTACACCTTC
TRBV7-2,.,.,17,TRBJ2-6,CASSLDSGFRGANVLTF,TGTGCCAGCAGCTTAGACTCGGGTTTTAGGGGGGCCAACGTCCTGACTTTC